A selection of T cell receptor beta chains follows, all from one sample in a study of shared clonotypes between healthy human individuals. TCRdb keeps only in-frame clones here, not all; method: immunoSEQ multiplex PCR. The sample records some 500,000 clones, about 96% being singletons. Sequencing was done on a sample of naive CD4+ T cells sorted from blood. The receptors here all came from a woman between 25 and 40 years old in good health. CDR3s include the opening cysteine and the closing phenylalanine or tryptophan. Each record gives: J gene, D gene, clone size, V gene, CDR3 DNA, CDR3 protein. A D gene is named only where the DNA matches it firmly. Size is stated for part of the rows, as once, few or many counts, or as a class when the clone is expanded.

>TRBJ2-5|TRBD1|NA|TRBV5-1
TGCGCCAGCAGTAATGGACAGGGGGGTTCGGAGACCCAGTACTTC
CASSNGQGGSETQYF
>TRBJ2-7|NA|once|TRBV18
TGTGCCAGCTCACCCCGGGACGAAACCTACGAGCAGTACTTC
CASSPRDETYEQYF
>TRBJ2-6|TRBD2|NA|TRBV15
TGTGCCACCAGCAGAGATGCACTAGCGGGACTCTCTGGGGCCAACGTCCTGACTTTC
CATSRDALAGLSGANVLTF
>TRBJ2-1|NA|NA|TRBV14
TGTGCCAGCAGCCCCCTCCGGGCCCGAGTTTACAATGAGCAGTTCTTC
CASSPLRARVYNEQFF
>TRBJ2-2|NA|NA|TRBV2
TGTGCCAGCACAACCGGGACTTCGAACACCGGGGAGCTGTTTTTT
CASTTGTSNTGELFF
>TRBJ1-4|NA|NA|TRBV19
TGTGCCAGTAGTCCCCGCTCCCTGGGGAGAGGGGCAACTAATGAAAAACTGTTTTTT
CASSPRSLGRGATNEKLFF
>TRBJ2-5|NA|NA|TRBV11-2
TGTGCCAGCAGCCCAAATACAGCGTACCAAGAGACCCAGTACTTC
CASSPNTAYQETQYF
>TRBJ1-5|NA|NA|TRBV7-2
TGTGCCAGCAGCTTAGTGGGTGCGGGGGATCAGCCCCAGCATTTT
CASSLVGAGDQPQHF
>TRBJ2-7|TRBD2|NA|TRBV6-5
TGTGCCGTACGACTAGCGGGATCCCACGAGCAGTACTTC
CAVRLAGSHEQYF
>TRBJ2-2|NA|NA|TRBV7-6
TGTGCCAGCGGTTCGAACACCGGGGAGCTGTTTTTT
CASGSNTGELFF
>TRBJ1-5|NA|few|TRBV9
TGTGCCAGCAGCGCACAGGGAGGCAATCAGCCCCAGCATTTT
CASSAQGGNQPQHF
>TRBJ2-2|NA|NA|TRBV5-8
TGTGCCAGCAGCTTAACAGAGAGGGGGGAGCTGTTTTTT
CASSLTERGELFF
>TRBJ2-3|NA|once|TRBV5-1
TGCGCCAGCAGCTTGGAACGGGATACGCAGTATTTT
CASSLERDTQYF
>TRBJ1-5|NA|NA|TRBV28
TGTGCCAGCGAATTCGGAGGCCAGCCCCAGCATTTT
CASEFGGQPQHF
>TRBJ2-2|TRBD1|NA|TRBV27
TGTGCCACCCGGGGGGACAGGGGGCTCACCGGGGAGCTGTTTTTT
CATRGDRGLTGELFF
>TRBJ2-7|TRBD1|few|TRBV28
TGTGCCAGCAGATCGGACAGGCTCTACGAGCAGTACTTC
CASRSDRLYEQYF
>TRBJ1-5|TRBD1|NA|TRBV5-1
TGCGCCAGCAGCTTACAGGGGGATAGCAATCAGCCCCAGCATTTT
CASSLQGDSNQPQHF
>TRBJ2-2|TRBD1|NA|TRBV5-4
TGTGCCAGCAGCTGGAAGGACAGGTCGAACACCGGGGAGCTGTTTTTT
CASSWKDRSNTGELFF
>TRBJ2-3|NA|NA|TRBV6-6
TGTGCCAGCAGGAACAGGGTGGACACAGATACGCAGTATTTT
CASRNRVDTDTQYF
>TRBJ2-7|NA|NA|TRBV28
TGTGCCAGCAGTTCCCCGCCGGCCTCTAGGCACTACGAGCAGTACTTC
CASSSPPASRHYEQYF
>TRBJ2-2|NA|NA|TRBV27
TGTGCCAGCAGTGACAGGGAGGCCGGGGAGCTGTTTTTT
CASSDREAGELFF
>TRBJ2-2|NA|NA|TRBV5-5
TGTGCCAGCAGCTTGGTTACGGGAGCCACCGGGGAGCTGTTTTTT
CASSLVTGATGELFF
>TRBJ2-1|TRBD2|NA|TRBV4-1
TGCGCCAGCCAAATAGTCACTAGCGCTTACAATGAGCAGTTCTTC
CASQIVTSAYNEQFF
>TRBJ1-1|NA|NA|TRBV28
TGTGCCAGCAGTTCCCCTGCTCCGACGAACACTGAAGCTTTCTTT
CASSSPAPTNTEAFF
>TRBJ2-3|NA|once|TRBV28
TGTGCCAGCAGTTTAGGAACGGTCACAGATACGCAGTATTTT
CASSLGTVTDTQYF
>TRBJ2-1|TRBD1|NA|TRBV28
TGTGCCAGCACTTTACAGGAGACAGGGGGCAATGAGCAGTTCTTC
CASTLQETGGNEQFF
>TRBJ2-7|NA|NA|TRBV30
TGTGCCTGGAGTGTAATGGGTCGCTCCGAGCAGTACTTC
CAWSVMGRSEQYF
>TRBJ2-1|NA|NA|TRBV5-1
TGCGCCAGCAGCTTGGAGGGAAGCTACAATGAGCAGTTCTTC
CASSLEGSYNEQFF
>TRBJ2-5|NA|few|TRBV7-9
TGTGCCAGCAGCTTAGAGACCCAGTACTTC
CASSLETQYF
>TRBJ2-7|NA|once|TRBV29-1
TGCAGCGTTGAAGATGACAACGGCTACGAGCAGTACTTC
CSVEDDNGYEQYF
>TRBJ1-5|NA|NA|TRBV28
TGTGCCAGCAGGACCGCCCAAGGAAATCAGCCCCAGCATTTT
CASRTAQGNQPQHF
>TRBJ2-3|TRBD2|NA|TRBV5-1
TGCGCCAGCAGCCCAAAACCGGGACTAGCGGGAGAGGATACGCAGTATTTT
CASSPKPGLAGEDTQYF
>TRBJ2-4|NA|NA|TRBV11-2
TGTGCCAGCAGCTTAAGCCTAGGGACAGGAGCGGGGGCCAAAAACATTCAGTACTTC
CASSLSLGTGAGAKNIQYF
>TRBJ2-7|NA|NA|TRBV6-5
TGTGCCAGCAGTGACCGGGGGGCCCCTCGGGAGCAGTACTTC
CASSDRGAPREQYF
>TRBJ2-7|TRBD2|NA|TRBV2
TGTGCCAGCAGACAGGGGCTAGCGGGACCCTACGAGCAGTACTTC
CASRQGLAGPYEQYF
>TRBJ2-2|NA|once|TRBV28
TGTGCCAGCAGTTTTAGGAACACCGGGGAGCTGTTTTTT
CASSFRNTGELFF
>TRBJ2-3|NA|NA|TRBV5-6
TGTGCCAGCAGCTTGGGTACGGGGGACACAGATACGCAGTATTTT
CASSLGTGDTDTQYF
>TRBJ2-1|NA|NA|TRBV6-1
TGTGCCAGCAGTGAGCTCCTGCGGGGCTCCTACAATGAGCAGTTCTTC
CASSELLRGSYNEQFF
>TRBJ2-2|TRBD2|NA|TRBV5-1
TGCGCCAGCAGCTTGCCGGGAGGGGGCACCGGGGAGCTGTTTTTT
CASSLPGGGTGELFF
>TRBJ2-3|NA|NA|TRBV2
TGTGCCGGAACGTACAGGGTAAACACAGATACGCAGTATTTT
CAGTYRVNTDTQYF
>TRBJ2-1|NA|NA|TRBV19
TGTGCCAGTAGTATCCGGGTTCCACCGAGCTCCTACAATGAGCAGTTCTTC
CASSIRVPPSSYNEQFF
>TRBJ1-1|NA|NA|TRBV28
TGTGCCAGCAGTAACTGGAGGAGAAACACTGAAGCTTTCTTT
CASSNWRRNTEAFF
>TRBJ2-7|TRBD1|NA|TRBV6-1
TGTGCCAGCGCTGACAGGGCCGACTCCTACGAGCAGTGCTTC
CASADRADSYEQCF
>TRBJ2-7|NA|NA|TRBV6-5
TGTGCCAGCAGTTCCACCGGGCAGGCAACTCCCTACGAGCAGTACTTC
CASSSTGQATPYEQYF
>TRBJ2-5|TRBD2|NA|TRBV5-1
TGCGCCAGCAGCTCGGGAGGTCAGACCCAGTACTTC
CASSSGGQTQYF
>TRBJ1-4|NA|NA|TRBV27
TGTGCCAGCAGTTCCGAACCCCTACTTGGCTCAAATGAAAAACTGTTTTTT
CASSSEPLLGSNEKLFF
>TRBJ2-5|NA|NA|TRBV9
TGTGCCAGCAGCGTACCCGGATGGGGCGGAGAGACCCAGTACTTC
CASSVPGWGGETQYF
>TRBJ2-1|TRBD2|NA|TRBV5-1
TGCGCCAGCAGCTCGGTAGCGGGAGCGTACAATGAGCAGTTCTTC
CASSSVAGAYNEQFF
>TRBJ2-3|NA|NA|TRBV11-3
TGTGCCAGCAGCTTGGGACTGGCGGGATCCATTAGCACAGATACGCAGTATTTT
CASSLGLAGSISTDTQYF
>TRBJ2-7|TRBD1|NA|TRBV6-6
TGTGCCAGCAGTTACGAATCTCAGGGGGCCTACGAGCAGTACTTC
CASSYESQGAYEQYF
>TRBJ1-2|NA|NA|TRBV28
TGTGCCAGCAGGCAACAGGGAGTTACCTATGGCTACACCTTC
CASRQQGVTYGYTF
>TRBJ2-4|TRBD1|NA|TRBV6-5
TGTGCCAGCAGTAAGGACAGGGGGCAAGGAAACATTCAGTACTTC
CASSKDRGQGNIQYF
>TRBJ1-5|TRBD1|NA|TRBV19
TGTGCCAGTAGCGGGACAGTCAATCAGCCCCAGCATTTT
CASSGTVNQPQHF
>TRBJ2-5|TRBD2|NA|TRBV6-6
TGTGCCAGCACCGGGACTAGAGGGGGGGAGACCCAGTACTTC
CASTGTRGGETQYF
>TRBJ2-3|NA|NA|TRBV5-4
TGTGCCAGCAGCTTGGGACTAGATTGGACAGATACGCAGTATTTT
CASSLGLDWTDTQYF